This TCR beta chain came from a study of blood T cell repertoires in COVID-19. Overall study: Some COVID-19 samples were acute and others convalescent; all came from the United States, Italy and Spain. PBMCs, B-cell-depleted T cells, or T cells were the source of the cDNA or gDNA that made up the material.

This CDR3 is 14 amino acids long. V was pared by 6 bases and J by 0 bases, with 8 bases between. Germline CDR1 is SGHTA and CDR2 is FQGNSA. As handled by the study authors: By means of reference gene primer amplification, nucleated cell counts were estimated. Measured with immunoSEQ multiplex PCR; TCRdb has only the in-frame clones, and not every one. V, J and clone size reflect that table, while D and trimming were determined from the DNA. The sample has 110,000 to 150,000 clones, about four fifths seen once. This rearrangement joins TRBV7-2 to TRBJ2-2; D perhaps matches TRBD2 (5 bases). What was sequenced was peripheral blood. The sequence derives from a man between 65 and 85 years old who had recovered from COVID-19. CDR3 amino acids: CASSISANTGELFF. The CDR3 region has the DNA TGTGCCAGCAGTATTAGCGCGAACACCGGGGAGCTGTTTTTT.